Following are 10 T cell receptor beta chains from one sample sequenced in a study of blood T cell repertoires in COVID-19. The assay was immunoSEQ multiplex PCR, and TCRdb's table has in-frame clones only and misses some. The sample has approximately 100,000 clones, 80% seen once; the top ten hold 16%. Sequences were obtained from peripheral blood. Every receptor here comes from a woman of 80 years or more with active or convalescent COVID-19.

The J gene is TRBJ2-1, the V gene TRBV19, with 9 bases fitting TRBD1. This CDR3 is built from 17 residues. Germline-derived CDR1 and CDR2 are LNHDA and SQIVND (reference sequence). Trimming removed 2 bases from V and 2 bases from J; junction bases left unmatched: 7. The CDR3 nucleotides are TGTGCCAGTAGTATAATCTTACAGGGGGCTACCTACAATGAGCAGTTCTTC. Its protein is CASSIILQGATYNEQFF.

The chain is built from TRBV7-2 and TRBJ2-2; D remains ambiguous. Germline V gene lookup returns CDR1 SGHTA and CDR2 FQGNSA. This CDR3 is built from 15 residues. The V gene lost 3 bases and the J gene lost 0 bases, with 8 bases spanning the gap. CDR3 residues: CASSLKSSNTGELFF. As DNA, the CDR3 is TGTGCCAGCAGCTTGAAGAGCTCGAACACCGGGGAGCTGTTTTTT.

The chain couples TRBV27 to TRBJ1-2; D is undetermined. Germline lookup yields CDR1 MNHEY and CDR2 SMNVEV (reference sequence). The CDR3 runs to 13 residues. V dropped 3 bases and J dropped 5 bases, with 10 bases sitting between them. CDR3 sequence (DNA): TGTGCCAGCAGTTTGGGCCCGGGGTATGGCTACACCTTC. Amino acid sequence: CASSLGPGYGYTF.

This chain uses TRBV5-5 with TRBJ1-2; possibly TRBD1 for D (5 bases). V was shortened by 0 bases and J by 8 bases, with 11 bases between the two germline ends. The CDR3 contains 13 residues. The germline V gene encodes CDR1 SGHKS and CDR2 YYEKEE (reference sequence). In DNA form, the CDR3 reads TGTGCCAGCAGCTTGGGTGGGGCCAAGGGCTACACCTTC. It codes for CASSLGGAKGYTF.

The V call is TRBV3-1 (or the pseudogene TRBV3-2), the J call TRBJ2-5, with 8 bases matching TRBD2. CDR3 size: 14 residues. V lost 1 base to trimming and J lost 5 bases; unmatched junction nucleotides: 3. Germline-derived CDR1 and CDR2 are LGHDT and YNNKEL (reference sequence). DNA for the CDR3: TGTGCCAGCAGCCAAGCGGGGGGGGTGGAGACCCAGTACTTC. Translation gives CASSQAGGVETQYF.

This rearrangement joins TRBV10-3 to TRBJ1-2, with TRBD1 identical over 10 bases. Germline V gene data show CDR1 as ENHRY and CDR2 as SYGVKD. This CDR3 has 15 residues. Unmatched junction bases numbered 9, after V lost 5 bases and J lost 6 bases. For the CDR3, the DNA is TGTGCCATCAGTTTGGGACAGGGGAATGGAGATGGCTACACCTTC. Translating gives CAISLGQGNGDGYTF.

This clone was recorded a few times. This sequence joins TRBV5-1 and TRBJ2-7; 8 positions agree with TRBD1. V dropped 0 bases and J dropped 12; count of bases not matched to a gene: 8. Germline V gene sequence: CDR1 SGHRS, CDR2 YFSETQ. The CDR3 is 13 amino acids. CDR3: CASSLGQGANVYF. CDR3 in DNA: TGCGCCAGCAGCTTGGGGCAGGGGGCGAATGTGTACTTC.

This chain joins TRBV5-6 and TRBJ1-1; TRBD1 is a possible D gene (6 bases). CDR1 and CDR2 from the germline V gene are SGHDT and YYEEEE. Trimming shortened V by 2 bases and J by 5 bases, and 19 bases separated the two germline ends. The CDR3 runs to 16 residues. The CDR3 loop reads CASSFGWGGTGTEAFF. CDR3 nucleotide sequence: TGTGCCAGCAGCTTCGGTTGGGGGGGCACGGGGACTGAAGCTTTCTTT.

The chain couples TRBV9 to TRBJ2-7; D possibly corresponds to TRBD1 (6 bases). Deletions cut 0 bases from V and 0 bases from J, with 10 bases between. This CDR3 has 15 residues. CDR1 SGDLS and CDR2 YYNGEE come from the germline V gene. CDR3 nucleotide sequence: TGTGCCAGCAGCGTAGGACAGGCCACCTCCTACGAGCAGTACTTC. Its protein is CASSVGQATSYEQYF.

This clone appeared once. The rearrangement uses TRBV4-1 and TRBJ2-3; no reliable D call. Germline CDR1 is MGHRA and CDR2 is YSYEKL. The CDR3 totals 15 residues. Between the trimmed V and J ends, which lost 1 base and 8 bases, there was a span of 16 bases. CDR3 region: CASSQAGFRLGTQYF. The CDR3, as DNA: TGCGCCAGCAGCCAAGCGGGTTTCCGTTTGGGTACGCAGTATTTT.